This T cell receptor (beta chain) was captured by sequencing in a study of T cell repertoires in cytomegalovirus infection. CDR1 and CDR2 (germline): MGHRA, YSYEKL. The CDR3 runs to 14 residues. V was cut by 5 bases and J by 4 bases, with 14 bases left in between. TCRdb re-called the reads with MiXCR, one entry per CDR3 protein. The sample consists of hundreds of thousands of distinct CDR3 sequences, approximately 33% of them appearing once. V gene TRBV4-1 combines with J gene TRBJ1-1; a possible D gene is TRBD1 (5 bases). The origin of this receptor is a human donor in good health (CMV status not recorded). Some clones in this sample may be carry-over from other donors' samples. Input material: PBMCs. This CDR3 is CASSKHEGSTEAFF. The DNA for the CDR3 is TGCGCCAGCAGCAAACATGAGGGGAGCACTGAAGCTTTCTTT.